Following are 30 T cell receptor beta chains from one sample sequenced in a study of neoadjuvant nivolumab and ipilimumab in lung cancer. The table came from immunoSEQ multiplex PCR; TCRdb's copy has only in-frame clones and leaves some out. The profile shows roughly 30,000 clones, around nine tenths of them singletons. The starting material was peripheral blood, obtained after neoadjuvant nivolumab, alone or with ipilimumab, at or shortly before surgery. Receptors were obtained from an adult with non-small cell lung cancer.

The chain is built from TRBV6-4 and TRBJ2-1, with TRBD2 matching 10 bases. The CDR3 is 16 residues long. The germline CDR1 and CDR2 sequences are MRHNA and SNTAGT. V lost 4 bases, J lost 1 base, and 4 bases stayed unmatched. The CDR3 loop is CASSAGTSDSYNEQFF. For the CDR3, the DNA is TGTGCCAGCAGTGCCGGGACTAGCGATTCCTACAATGAGCAGTTCTTC.

The chain employs TRBV7-2 and TRBJ1-5; 7 bases map to TRBD1. With 2 bases clipped from V and 5 bases from J, the junction kept 6 bases outside the gene matches. The germline V gene encodes CDR1 SGHTA and CDR2 FQGNSA. The CDR3 spans 15 residues. The chain's CDR3 is CASSLYSRGYQPQHF. The CDR3 nucleotides are TGTGCCAGCAGCTTATACAGCAGGGGGTATCAGCCCCAGCATTTT.

This chain joins TRBV4-2 and TRBJ1-6; 7 bases are a match to TRBD1. CDR1 and CDR2 from the germline V gene are LGHNA and YNFKEQ. V lost 5 bases and J lost 6; bases outside the gene matches: 4. CDR3 length equals 14 residues. CDR3 in amino acids: CASSFRDSNSPLHF. CDR3 coding DNA: TGTGCCAGCAGCTTTCGGGACAGTAATTCACCCCTCCACTTT.

The chain combines TRBV5-1 with TRBJ2-5; 7 positions agree with TRBD2. CDR3 length equals 16 residues. Germline values: CDR1 SGHRS, CDR2 YFSETQ. The J segment lost 0 bases and the V segment lost 0 bases, leaving 5 bases of the junction unmatched. The CDR3 nucleotides are TGCGCCAGCAGCTTGGCCCGTAGCGGGCACCAAGAGACCCAGTACTTC. This translates into CASSLARSGHQETQYF.

This clone was counted once. The chain links TRBV10-2 to TRBJ2-7, with a tentative D call TRBD2 (5 bases). The CDR3 totals 13 residues. V was clipped by 6 bases and J by 2 bases, with 11 bases between them. Germline values: CDR1 WSHSY, CDR2 SAAADI. CDR3 sequence reads: CASSSDSTYEQYF. The CDR3 bases are TGCGCCAGCAGCTCGGACTCAACCTACGAGCAGTACTTC.

The chain uses TRBV11-3 and TRBJ2-1; D possibly corresponds to TRBD2 (5 bases). This CDR3 contains 14 residues. The germline V gene has CDR1 SGHNT and CDR2 YENEEA. Trimming removed 3 bases at V and 1 base at J, with 7 bases between. Written as DNA, the CDR3 is TGTGCCAGCAGCTTGGGGAGATCCTACAATGAGCAGTTCTTC. Encoded protein: CASSLGRSYNEQFF.

This clone appeared once. This rearrangement joins TRBV29-1 to TRBJ1-1; possible D gene TRBD1, 5 bases. Germline V gives CDR1 SQVTM, CDR2 ANQGSEA. This CDR3 is 13 amino acids long. V was shortened by 7 bases and J by 5 bases, with 17 bases between the two germline ends. The CDR3 loop is CSAPRDGGTEAFF. DNA of the CDR3: TGCAGCGCCCCCAGGGATGGGGGTACTGAAGCTTTCTTT.

The V call is TRBV5-1, the J call TRBJ2-7; D not certain. The CDR3 is 13 residues long. The V gene lost 0 bases and the J gene lost 4 bases, with 8 bases spanning the gap. Germline CDR1 and CDR2: SGHRS and YFSETQ. The CDR3 DNA is TGCGCCAGCAGCTTGGAAGCGTTTTACGAGCAGTACTTC. It encodes CASSLEAFYEQYF.

Note on this clone: This sample includes further DNA sequences coding for the same CDR3. The chain has TRBV6-5 and TRBJ2-3; a weak D match, TRBD2 (5 bases). CDR1 and CDR2 from the germline V gene are MNHEY and SVGAGI. The ends were cut back, 6 bases at V and 4 bases at J, with 14 bases in the middle. This CDR3 spans 14 amino acids. The CDR3, as DNA: TGTGCCAGCAGATCGGGGAGTGTGCCAGATACGCAGTATTTT. It is translated as CASRSGSVPDTQYF.

The V call is TRBV7-2, the J call TRBJ2-7; the match to TRBD1 covers 8 bases. V trimming: 5 bases; J trimming: 6 bases; junction bases outside the gene matches: 3. Germline values: CDR1 SGHTA, CDR2 FQGNSA. The CDR3 is 12 residues long. CDR3 loop: CASSGTGGEQYF. The CDR3 DNA follows: TGTGCCAGCAGCGGGACAGGAGGCGAGCAGTACTTC. The variable domain in full, with the rest retrieved from reference TRBV7-2 and TRBJ2-7, is GAGVSQSPSNKVTEKGKDVELRCDPISGHTALYWYRQSLGQGLEFLIYFQGNSAPDKSGLPSDRFSAERTGGSVSTLTIQRTQQEDSAVYLCASSGTGGEQYFGPGTRLTVT.

This clone was found once. The genes are TRBV5-1 and TRBJ2-1; D tentatively reads TRBD1 or TRBD2 (6 bases each). The CDR3 extends over 15 amino acids. Germline CDR1 and CDR2: SGHRS and YFSETQ. Trimming left V 0 bases short and J 7 bases short, with 14 bases between. The CDR3 DNA reads TGCGCCAGCAGCTTGGCGGGGGCATTGGGGAATGAGCAGTTCTTC. It translates to CASSLAGALGNEQFF. Using reference TRBV5-1 and TRBJ2-1 for the parts outside the CDR3, the full variable domain is KAGVTQTPRYLIKTRGQQVTLSCSPISGHRSVSWYQQTPGQGLQFLFEYFSETQRNKGNFPGRFSGRQFSNSRSEMNVSTLELGDSALYLCASSLAGALGNEQFFGPGTRLTVL.

The chain employs TRBV6-5 and TRBJ1-1; D unclear. Deletions cut 5 bases from V and 6 bases from J, with 16 bases between. The CDR3 totals 14 residues. Germline V lookup: CDR1 MNHEY, CDR2 SVGAGI. As DNA, the CDR3 is TGTGCCAGCAGTCCCGGACCGGAGATGCCTGAAGCTTTCTTT. Translation: CASSPGPEMPEAFF.

This clone occurred once. The rearrangement uses TRBV10-3 and TRBJ1-5; no definite D call. The V end was cut by 7 bases, the J end by 2 bases, with 21 bases between. The CDR3 is made up of 17 amino acids. Germline CDR1 ENHRY, CDR2 SYGVKD. The CDR3 DNA follows: TGTGCCATCAAGGTTATTCTACGGGAAGGCCGCAATCAGCCCCAGCATTTT. This encodes CAIKVILREGRNQPQHF.

The chain recombines TRBV2 with TRBJ2-7; no reliable D call. Trimming pared 0 bases from V and 2 bases from J, leaving 14 bases between. Germline lookup yields CDR1 SNHLY and CDR2 FYNNEI. CDR3 length equals 16 residues. In DNA form, the CDR3 reads TGTGCCAGCAGTGAAGCGCGAATTAGTCGAGCCTACGAGCAGTACTTC. It is translated as CASSEARISRAYEQYF.

This clone appeared a few times. This chain connects TRBV7-9 to TRBJ1-4; D uncertain. The CDR3 is 13 amino acids. V lost 1 base, J lost 7 bases, and 7 bases lay in between. The germline CDR1 and CDR2 sequences are SEHNR and FQNEAQ (reference sequence). The CDR3 region has the DNA TGTGCCAGCAGCTTAGGAGGGAGTGAAAAACTGTTTTTT. Translated, it gives CASSLGGSEKLFF.

The V and J genes are TRBV4-2 and TRBJ2-6; D is undetermined. Germline V gives CDR1 LGHNA, CDR2 YNFKEQ. This CDR3 region has 18 residues. The V and J ends lost 0 bases and 5 bases respectively, with 17 bases between them. Here the CDR3 reads CASSQEVLSTLWANVLTF. The CDR3 nucleotides are TGTGCCAGCAGCCAAGAAGTCCTATCGACGCTCTGGGCCAACGTCCTGACTTTC.

This rearrangement joins TRBV5-1 to TRBJ1-3, with 10 bases that match TRBD1. Germline V gene lookup returns CDR1 SGHRS and CDR2 YFSETQ. This CDR3 spans 19 amino acids. The ends lost 0 bases at V and 0 bases at J; junction bases unmatched: 9. The CDR3 sequence is CASSLGTGGSISSGNTIYF. In DNA form, the CDR3 reads TGCGCCAGCAGCTTGGGGACAGGGGGTTCAATATCCTCTGGAAACACCATATATTTT. The full variable domain, completed using reference TRBV5-1 and TRBJ1-3, is KAGVTQTPRYLIKTRGQQVTLSCSPISGHRSVSWYQQTPGQGLQFLFEYFSETQRNKGNFPGRFSGRQFSNSRSEMNVSTLELGDSALYLCASSLGTGGSISSGNTIYFGEGSWLTVV.

The genes are TRBV5-4 and TRBJ1-6; D remains unclear. This CDR3 comprises 14 residues. V dropped 3 bases and J dropped 3 bases, with 7 bases sitting between them. Germline CDR1 reads SGHNT; CDR2 reads YYREEE (reference sequence). The CDR3 reads CASSSRVYNSPLHF. The CDR3 DNA reads as TGTGCCAGCAGCTCCCGGGTCTATAATTCACCCCTCCACTTT.

In this sample, this clone turned up a few times. V usage is TRBV7-3 and J usage is TRBJ1-1; D is ambiguous. V was shortened by 1 base and J by 1 base, with 4 bases between the two germline ends. This CDR3 comprises 13 residues. Germline V CDR1 and CDR2: SGHTA, FQGTGA. CDR3 DNA sequence: TGTGCCAGCAGCTTAAACCGGAACACTGAAGCTTTCTTT. This sequence encodes CASSLNRNTEAFF.

The rearrangement links TRBV5-1 to TRBJ1-4, with TRBD1 identical over 11 bases. The CDR3 spans 15 residues. The V gene end was trimmed by 4 bases and the J gene end by 7 bases; junction bases not matched to a gene: 6. Germline V CDR1 and CDR2: SGHRS, YFSETQ. DNA for the CDR3: TGCGCCAGCAGCCCCTCGGACAGGGGGCTTGAAAAACTGTTTTTT. Its protein product is CASSPSDRGLEKLFF.

The CDR3 DNA is TGTGCCAGCAGCTTTGAGGGGATCGTTAGGGTAGCTTTCTTT. It is translated as CASSFEGIVRVAFF. The chain has TRBV5-5 and TRBJ1-1; tentative D call: TRBD1 (5 bases). Trimming took 2 bases from V and 10 from J, leaving 18 bases between them. This CDR3 has 14 amino acids. Germline V gene data show CDR1 as SGHKS and CDR2 as YYEKEE (reference sequence).

The chain carries TRBV5-4 and TRBJ2-2, with 10 bases that match TRBD1. The CDR3 covers 15 residues. Per germline, CDR1 SGHNT and CDR2 YYREEE (reference sequence). With 7 bases clipped from V and 5 bases from J, the junction kept 8 bases outside the gene matches. The CDR3 here is CASGIDRGRTGELFF. In nucleotides, the CDR3 is TGTGCCAGCGGGATAGACAGGGGGCGGACCGGGGAGCTGTTTTTT.

The chain carries TRBV29-1 and TRBJ2-1, with a possible D match to TRBD1 (5 bases). The V gene lost 3 bases and the J gene lost 6 bases, with 9 bases spanning the gap. This CDR3 is 12 amino acids long. Germline values: CDR1 SQVTM, CDR2 ANQGSEA. Written as DNA, the CDR3 is TGCAGCGTTGACAGGGTGGGCAATGAGCAGTTCTTC. Translated: CSVDRVGNEQFF.

The chain has TRBV11-2 and TRBJ2-7; D possibly corresponds to TRBD1 (6 bases). V was pared by 4 bases and J by 0 bases, with 10 bases between. This CDR3 comprises 14 residues. Germline assignment: CDR1 SGHAT and CDR2 FQNNGV. The CDR3 sequence: CASSSTGFSYEQYF. The CDR3 DNA reads TGTGCCAGCAGCTCTACAGGGTTCTCCTACGAGCAGTACTTC.

The rearrangement links TRBV18 to TRBJ1-4; TRBD1 matches 10 bases. CDR3 length equals 14 residues. The V segment lost 6 bases and the J segment 9 bases; nucleotides outside the gene matches: 7. Germline-derived CDR1 and CDR2 are KGHSH and LQKENI. The CDR3 protein is CASSPGTGEKKLFF. The DNA for the CDR3 is TGTGCCAGCTCCCCCGGGACAGGGGAGAAAAAACTGTTTTTT.

This chain uses TRBV5-1 with TRBJ2-1, with D possibly being TRBD1 (5 bases). The V gene's germline CDR1 is SGHRS and CDR2 YFSETQ. CDR3 length equals 15 residues. Trimming took off 5 bases at V and 0 bases at J, with 12 bases between the two ends. CDR3 loop: CASSATAGSYNEQFF. CDR3 in DNA: TGCGCCAGCAGTGCGACAGCCGGCTCCTACAATGAGCAGTTCTTC.

The V and J genes are TRBV2 and TRBJ1-2; 8 bases fit TRBD1. The CDR3 contains 16 residues. Germline V gene sequence: CDR1 SNHLY, CDR2 FYNNEI. With 6 bases clipped from V and 6 bases from J, the junction kept 15 bases outside the gene matches. Here the CDR3 DNA reads TGTGCCAGCAGGAAGAGGTTGGGACAGGACTTTGATGGCTACACCTTC. This encodes CASRKRLGQDFDGYTF. Looking up the rest from reference TRBV2 and TRBJ1-2 gives the full variable domain: EPEVTQTPSHQVTQMGQEVILRCVPISNHLYFYWYRQILGQKVEFLVSFYNNEISEKSEIFDDQFSVERPDGSNFTLKIRSTKLEDSAMYFCASRKRLGQDFDGYTFGSGTRLTVV.

This rearrangement joins TRBV5-4 to TRBJ2-3, with a possible D match to TRBD1 (5 bases). The CDR3 is 13 amino acids. V shed 3 bases and J shed 2 bases, with 7 bases lying between them. CDR1 SGHNT and CDR2 YYREEE come from the germline V gene (reference sequence). CDR3 sequence: CASSWTSTDTQYF. As DNA, the CDR3 is TGTGCCAGCAGCTGGACATCCACAGATACGCAGTATTTT. Complete variable domain (other parts from reference TRBV5-4 and TRBJ2-3): ETGVTQSPTHLIKTRGQQVTLRCSSQSGHNTVSWYQQALGQGPQFIFQYYREEENGRGNFPPRFSGLQFPNYSSELNVNALELDDSALYLCASSWTSTDTQYFGPGTRLTVL.

V and J are TRBV7-8 and TRBJ1-5; 7 nucleotides agree with TRBD1. This CDR3 is built from 14 residues. Germline CDR1 is SGHVS and CDR2 is FQNEAQ. Trimming at V came to 3 bases and at J to 3 bases, leaving 2 bases not matched to a gene. Written as DNA, the CDR3 is TGTGCCAGCAGCTTGACAGGGATCAATCAGCCCCAGCATTTT. It encodes CASSLTGINQPQHF.

This chain joins TRBV11-3 and TRBJ1-1, with D unresolved. CDR3 length: 14 amino acids. In germline, CDR1 is SGHNT, CDR2 YENEEA. V lost 1 base to trimming and J lost 7 bases, with 13 bases between them. The CDR3: CASSLGGPGFEAFF. The CDR3 DNA sequence: TGTGCCAGCAGCTTAGGGGGTCCCGGCTTTGAAGCTTTCTTT.